This TCR beta chain is from a study of cytomegalovirus exposure and HLA in healthy donors. This clone was counted only a few times. PCR was performed using 60 Vbeta and 13 Jbeta primers. The protocol was immunoSEQ multiplex PCR, while the TCRdb copy is restricted to in-frame clones and leaves out a portion. The repertoire includes approximately 110,000 clones, around 75% of them detected once, and 0.87% sits in the top ten. Trimming pared 6 bases from V and 2 bases from J, leaving 10 bases between. Germline V CDR1 and CDR2: MNHEY, SVGAGI. The CDR3 runs to 13 residues. This TCR was recovered from a woman aged 30 to 39 in good health and CMV-seronegative. Material for sequencing was PBMCs. The chain recombines TRBV6-5 with TRBJ2-5; D gene ambiguous. CDR3 amino acids: CASSPPVQETQYF. The CDR3 DNA is TGTGCCAGCAGCCCCCCGGTACAAGAGACCCAGTACTTC.